Listed below are T cell receptor beta chains from one sample, sequenced in a study of T cell repertoires in cytomegalovirus infection. TCRdb re-called the reads with MiXCR, one entry per CDR3 protein. Among 150,000 to 200,000 distinct CDR3 sequences, roughly 27% were seen once, and the ten largest hold approximately 30%. Sequenced input: PBMCs. The receptors originated from a human donor in good health (CMV status not recorded). Some clones in this sample may be carry-over from other donors' samples. CDR3s include the opening cysteine and the closing phenylalanine or tryptophan. The order of the fields is CDR3 protein, CDR3 DNA, D gene, V gene, clone size, J gene. The D gene is left open where the match is weak. Rows give clone size only sometimes, using once, few, many, or a class for an expanded clone.

CDR3 protein: CASSLETGASPLHF; CDR3 DNA: TGCGCCAGCAGCTTGGAAACAGGGGCTTCACCCCTCCACTTT; D gene: TRBD1; V gene: TRBV5-1; clone size: few; J gene: TRBJ1-6
CDR3 protein: CASSPRPGPRARGYTF; CDR3 DNA: TGTGCCAGCAGCCCGCGACCGGGCCCACGGGCTCGAGGCTACACCTTC; D gene: NA; V gene: TRBV3-1; clone size: few; J gene: TRBJ1-2
CDR3 protein: CASSWTGNQPQHF; CDR3 DNA: TGTGCCAGCAGTTGGACAGGGAATCAGCCCCAGCATTTT; D gene: TRBD1; V gene: TRBV6-6; clone size: once; J gene: TRBJ1-5
CDR3 protein: CASSLGPTVNTEAFF; CDR3 DNA: TGTGCCAGCAGCTTAGGTCCGACAGTGAACACTGAAGCTTTCTTT; D gene: NA; V gene: TRBV7-2; clone size: many; J gene: TRBJ1-1
CDR3 protein: CASSTLGTATQNIQYF; CDR3 DNA: TGTGCCAGCTCAACCCTTGGGACAGCTACTCAAAACATTCAGTACTTC; D gene: TRBD1; V gene: TRBV18; clone size: NA; J gene: TRBJ2-4
CDR3 protein: CASSPQGLLRDTQYF; CDR3 DNA: TGCGCCAGCAGCCCCCAGGGGCTCCTGAGGGATACGCAGTATTTT; D gene: NA; V gene: TRBV5-1; clone size: NA; J gene: TRBJ2-3
CDR3 protein: CSARRQAGDSYEQYF; CDR3 DNA: TGCAGTGCTAGAAGGCAAGCGGGGGACTCCTACGAGCAGTACTTC; D gene: TRBD2; V gene: TRBV20-1; clone size: few; J gene: TRBJ2-7
CDR3 protein: CASSLIGGGVQETQYF; CDR3 DNA: TGTGCCAGCAGCTTAATTGGCGGGGGGGTTCAAGAGACCCAGTACTTC; D gene: TRBD2; V gene: TRBV7-8; clone size: many; J gene: TRBJ2-5
CDR3 protein: CASSLATSGGGTDTQYF; CDR3 DNA: TGTGCCAGCAGTTTAGCGACTAGCGGGGGCGGCACAGATACGCAGTATTTT; D gene: TRBD2; V gene: TRBV12-3/TRBV12-4; clone size: few; J gene: TRBJ2-3
CDR3 protein: CASSLAFSQQETQYF; CDR3 DNA: TGTGCCAGCAGCTTAGCATTTAGTCAGCAAGAGACCCAGTACTTC; D gene: NA; V gene: TRBV11-2; clone size: NA; J gene: TRBJ2-5
CDR3 protein: CSVGEGQGAVGYTF; CDR3 DNA: TGCAGCGTTGGGGAAGGACAGGGGGCCGTTGGCTACACCTTC; D gene: TRBD1; V gene: TRBV29-1; clone size: NA; J gene: TRBJ1-2
CDR3 protein: CSAPEGGGNTIYF; CDR3 DNA: TGCAGTGCTCCCGAGGGGGGTGGAAACACCATATATTTT; D gene: NA; V gene: TRBV20-1; clone size: NA; J gene: TRBJ1-3
CDR3 protein: CASSPQAGVTEAFF; CDR3 DNA: TGTGCCAGCTCACCGCAAGCAGGGGTGACTGAAGCTTTCTTT; D gene: NA; V gene: TRBV18; clone size: NA; J gene: TRBJ1-1
CDR3 protein: CASSSRYEQYF; CDR3 DNA: TGTGCCAGCAGTTCCCGCTACGAGCAGTACTTC; D gene: NA; V gene: TRBV12-3/TRBV12-4; clone size: few; J gene: TRBJ2-7
CDR3 protein: CAWSSKRGYNEQFF; CDR3 DNA: TGTGCCTGGAGCTCCAAGCGGGGATACAATGAGCAGTTCTTC; D gene: TRBD2; V gene: TRBV30; clone size: few; J gene: TRBJ2-1